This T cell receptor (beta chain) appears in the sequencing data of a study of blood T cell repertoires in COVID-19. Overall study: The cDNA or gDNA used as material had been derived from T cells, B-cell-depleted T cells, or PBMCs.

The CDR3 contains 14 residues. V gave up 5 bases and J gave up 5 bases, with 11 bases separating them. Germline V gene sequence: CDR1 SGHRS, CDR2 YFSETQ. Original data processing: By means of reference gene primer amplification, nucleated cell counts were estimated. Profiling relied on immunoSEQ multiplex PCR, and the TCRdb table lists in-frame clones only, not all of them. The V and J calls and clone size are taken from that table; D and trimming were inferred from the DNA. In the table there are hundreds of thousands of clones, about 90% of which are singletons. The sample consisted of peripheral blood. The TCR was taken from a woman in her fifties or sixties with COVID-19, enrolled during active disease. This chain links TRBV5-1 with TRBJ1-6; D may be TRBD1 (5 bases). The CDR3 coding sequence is TGCGCCAGCAGGTGGGGGGGGAATAATTCACCCCTCCACTTT. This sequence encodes CASRWGGNNSPLHF.